At least ten counts were recorded for the clone carrying this TCR beta chain. Each CDR3 protein gets one entry after TCRdb re-called the 5' RACE reads with MiXCR. The sample lists about 32,000 distinct CDR3 sequences; about 14% were seen once. Indicated time point: technical triplicate 2. This sample is part of a study of neurological immune-mediated disorders. Germline values: CDR1 SGDLS, CDR2 YYNGEE. The CDR3 contains 14 residues. V lost 2 bases and J 4 bases, leaving 12 bases between the germline ends. Source material: CD4+ T cells from blood. The source is a female donor with HTLV-1-associated myelopathy (HAM/TSP). The gene calls are TRBV9 and TRBJ2-5; D unresolved. In DNA, the CDR3 is TGTGCCAGCAGCGTGGGGTCCCAAGGAGAGACCCAGTACTTC. Amino acid sequence: CASSVGSQGETQYF.